This T cell receptor beta chain is from a study of blood T cell repertoires in COVID-19. Generated by immunoSEQ multiplex PCR, the TCRdb table keeps only in-frame clones and is missing some. The sample has some 300,000 clones, 75% to 90% seen once. Material: peripheral blood. This clonotype was sampled from a woman between 65 and 79 years old with COVID-19, enrolled during active disease.

The CDR3 here is CASSPTAVLGTSSKNIQYF. As DNA, the CDR3 is TGTGCCAGCAGTCCCACCGCGGTCCTCGGGACATCCTCCAAAAACATTCAGTACTTC. The chain combines TRBV27 with TRBJ2-4, with a possible D match to TRBD1 (6 bases). The CDR3 contains 19 residues. V lost 5 bases and J lost 2, with 25 bases in between. Germline V lookup: CDR1 MNHEY, CDR2 SMNVEV (reference sequence).